The rows below give T cell receptor beta chains drawn from one sample of a study of blood T cell repertoires in COVID-19. Generated by immunoSEQ multiplex PCR, the TCRdb table keeps only in-frame clones and is missing some. This repertoire shows over 250,000 clones, 70% to 90% found once; its top ten account for 8% to 13%. The sequencing sample was made of peripheral blood. Receptors were obtained from a woman between 65 and 79 years old with acute or convalescent COVID-19. Each CDR3 is given with its conserved first and last residue. D genes are given only for firm matches. The listing skips clone size in some rows; elsewhere it reads once, few, many or a size class.

size	V	J	D	DNA	CDR3
NA	TRBV2	TRBJ2-1	TRBD2	TGTGCCAGCAGTGAATCGGGAGGACTACGGGGGAATGAGCAGTTCTTC	CASSESGGLRGNEQFF
NA	TRBV29-1	TRBJ1-1	TRBD1	TGCAGCGTTGGGACAGGGAACACTGAAGCTTTCTTT	CSVGTGNTEAFF
NA	TRBV3-1/TRBV3-2	TRBJ1-1	NA	TGTGCCAGCAGCCTGAGGACAGTTTCGCCTGAAGCTTTCTTT	CASSLRTVSPEAFF
NA	TRBV7-9	TRBJ2-1	NA	TGTGCCAGCAGCTCCCTTGGTGGCGGGCTCTACAATGAGCAGTTCTTC	CASSSLGGGLYNEQFF
NA	TRBV5-1	TRBJ2-7	NA	TGCGCCAGCAGCTTCAGCCCCTCAGGTGGTTCCGAGCAGTACTTC	CASSFSPSGGSEQYF
NA	TRBV7-2	TRBJ2-2	NA	TGTGCCAGCAGCTTTTCCCGGAACACCGGGGAGCTGTTTTTT	CASSFSRNTGELFF
NA	TRBV3-1/TRBV3-2	TRBJ1-4	TRBD1	TGTGCCAGCAGCCAAGAGAGGACAGGGGGCGCGGGGCCCCCTCTGTTT	CASSQERTGGAGPPLF
NA	TRBV4-2	TRBJ1-2	TRBD1	TGTGCCAGCAGCCAAGATCTCGGACAGGGCAACTATGGCTACACCTTC	CASSQDLGQGNYGYTF
NA	TRBV2	TRBJ1-1	NA	TGTGCCAGCAGGGCTAGGACAGCTAACACTGAAGCTTTCTTT	CASRARTANTEAFF
NA	TRBV2	TRBJ1-1	TRBD1	TGTGCCAGCAGCCTCGACAGGGGGAAAGCTTTCTTT	CASSLDRGKAFF
NA	TRBV24-1	TRBJ2-1	TRBD2	TGTGCCACCAGTGATGGGGGACTAGCTAGGGAGCAGTTCTTC	CATSDGGLAREQFF
once	TRBV7-3	TRBJ1-6	NA	TGTGCCAGCAGCTTAGGGGGGGTCGGTTCACCCCTCCACTTT	CASSLGGVGSPLHF
few	TRBV3-1/TRBV3-2	TRBJ2-1	NA	TGTGCCAGCCAGCGGACTTCCTACAATGAGCAGTTCTTC	CASQRTSYNEQFF
NA	TRBV5-1	TRBJ1-1	NA	TGCGCCAGCAGCTTCATCCAGGGTAAAGGAACTGAAGCTTTCTTT	CASSFIQGKGTEAFF
NA	TRBV19	TRBJ2-3	NA	TGTGCCAGTAATATTCGGCTAGCGCGGGCGGGGACAGATACGCAGTATTTT	CASNIRLARAGTDTQYF
once	TRBV6-5	TRBJ1-2	NA	TGTGCCAGCAGTCAACTCGGGACACTGAATGGCTACACCTTC	CASSQLGTLNGYTF
NA	TRBV19	TRBJ1-2	NA	TGTGCCAGTAGTCATCACCGGGACACCTCTTCGGGCTATGGCTACACCTTC	CASSHHRDTSSGYGYTF
NA	TRBV5-1	TRBJ2-5	TRBD2	TGCGCCAGCAGCCTCTCCCCACTAGCGGGGGAGACCCAGTACTTC	CASSLSPLAGETQYF
NA	TRBV6-5	TRBJ1-1	NA	TGTGCCATCCTCCCGACTGCCATGAACACTGAAGCTTTCTTT	CAILPTAMNTEAFF
once	TRBV5-4	TRBJ1-2	TRBD1	TGTGCCAGCAGCTTGTCCGCGACAGGGGGACGTGGCTACACCTTC	CASSLSATGGRGYTF
once	TRBV4-1	TRBJ1-3	NA	TGCGCCAGCAGCCAAGAGAAGGGACTCCTCCGAGGAAACACCATATATTTT	CASSQEKGLLRGNTIYF
once	TRBV7-2	TRBJ1-2	NA	TGTGCCAGCAGCCTCCGGGGAACTTACTACACCTTC	CASSLRGTYYTF
NA	TRBV2	TRBJ1-6	NA	TGTGCCAGCGGGGCTTTACCTGCTAATTCACCCCTCCACTTT	CASGALPANSPLHF
few	TRBV7-9	TRBJ1-4	NA	TGTGCCAGCTCTGGGGAGGGAAAAGAAAAACTGTTTTTT	CASSGEGKEKLFF
NA	TRBV5-1	TRBJ2-3	NA	TGCGCCAGCTACAGGGCCCAGGCTAACACAGATACGCAGTATTTT	CASYRAQANTDTQYF
NA	TRBV19	TRBJ1-5	NA	TGTGCCAGTAGTATAGTCCCCGGGGGGTATCAGCAGCCCCAGCATTTT	CASSIVPGGYQQPQHF
NA	TRBV4-1	TRBJ1-2	NA	TGCGCCAGCAGCATACAGGGAAGTGAGTATGGCTACACCTTC	CASSIQGSEYGYTF
NA	TRBV5-1	TRBJ2-7	TRBD1	TGCGCCAGCAGCTCGACAGGGGGAGGATCCTACGAGCAGTACTTC	CASSSTGGGSYEQYF
NA	TRBV2	TRBJ2-6	NA	TGTGCCAGCAAAACTACACGCTCTGGGGCCAACGTCCTGACTTTC	CASKTTRSGANVLTF
NA	TRBV10-3	TRBJ1-2	NA	TGTGCCATCAGTGGCGCCTCATATGGCTACACCTTC	CAISGASYGYTF
once	TRBV24-1	TRBJ2-7	NA	TGTGCCACCAGTGATCGGGAAAAGCAGTACTTC	CATSDREKQYF
NA	TRBV2	TRBJ1-5	TRBD1	TGTGCCAGCAGTTCGACAGGGGAGAGACAGCCCCAGCATTTT	CASSSTGERQPQHF
NA	TRBV12-3/TRBV12-4	TRBJ1-2	TRBD1	TGTGCCAGCAGTCTGACAGGGGCTGGCTACACCTTC	CASSLTGAGYTF
once	TRBV5-6	TRBJ2-1	NA	TGTGCCAGCAGCTTCTGGAACAGGGTCCCCTACAATGAGCAGTTCTTC	CASSFWNRVPYNEQFF
NA	TRBV12-3/TRBV12-4	TRBJ2-3	NA	TGTGCCAGCAGTTTGAGGGTGTCGGATACGCAGTATTTT	CASSLRVSDTQYF
once	TRBV5-6	TRBJ2-5	TRBD2	TGTGCCAGCAGCCTTACTAGCGGTCGAGAGACCCAGTACTTC	CASSLTSGRETQYF
NA	TRBV7-9	TRBJ2-3	TRBD2	TGTGCTGTCAAACTAGCGGATGTTATGGGTTACACAGATACGCAGTATTTT	CAVKLADVMGYTDTQYF
NA	TRBV3-1/TRBV3-2	TRBJ1-2	TRBD1	TGTGCCAGCAAGCCCCACGGGACAGGCGGTAACTATGGCTACACCTTC	CASKPHGTGGNYGYTF
NA	TRBV15	TRBJ1-4	TRBD1	TGTGCCACCAGCAGAGACCCGGACAGGCAAAAACTGTTTTTT	CATSRDPDRQKLFF
NA	TRBV30	TRBJ2-1	TRBD2	TGTGCTTCCCGTGGGACTAGCGGGGGGGCCTACAATGAGCAGTTCTTC	CASRGTSGGAYNEQFF
NA	TRBV30	TRBJ1-2	TRBD1	TGTGCCTGGGGTGTCACAGGACAGGGGTGGGATGGCTACACCTTC	CAWGVTGQGWDGYTF
NA	TRBV5-1	TRBJ1-2	NA	TGCGCCAGCAGCTTGTCTGGCAGAACTAACTATGGCTACACCTTC	CASSLSGRTNYGYTF
NA	TRBV7-9	TRBJ2-1	TRBD1	TGTGCCAGCAGCGCACCGACAGGGGTGAATGAGCAGTTCTTC	CASSAPTGVNEQFF
once	TRBV12-3/TRBV12-4	TRBJ1-6	TRBD1	TGTGCCAGCAGTCCAGGGGGATTCACCCTCCACTTT	CASSPGGFTLHF
NA	TRBV10-3	TRBJ2-1	NA	TGTGCCTCCCGTGGAGGCAATGAGCAGTTCTTC	CASRGGNEQFF
NA	TRBV20-1	TRBJ1-5	NA	TGCAGTGCTAGTAGGAGGGATCAGCCCCAGCATTTT	CSASRRDQPQHF
NA	TRBV7-8	TRBJ2-5	NA	TGTGCCAGCAGCTTAGAGCAGGTCCGCCAAGAGACCCAGTACTTC	CASSLEQVRQETQYF
NA	TRBV7-9	TRBJ2-2	NA	TGTGCCAGCAGCTTCATGGGGGCGACCGGGGAGCTGTTTTTT	CASSFMGATGELFF
NA	TRBV19	TRBJ2-1	NA	TGTGCCAGTAGTATAACGAGCAATGAGCAGTTCTTC	CASSITSNEQFF
NA	TRBV6-5	TRBJ2-1	TRBD2	TGTGCCAGCAGAAAAGGACTAGCGGGGCACAATGAGCAGTTCTTC	CASRKGLAGHNEQFF
NA	TRBV6-5	TRBJ2-1	TRBD2	TGTGCCAGCAGACTAGCGGGGGTTTACAATGAGCAGTTCTTC	CASRLAGVYNEQFF
NA	TRBV11-2	TRBJ2-5	TRBD2	TGTGCCAGCAGCTTCGCGGGACTAGCGGGGGATTTGGAGACCCAGTACTTC	CASSFAGLAGDLETQYF
NA	TRBV7-9	TRBJ1-1	NA	TGTGCCAGCAGCTTAGCGGCGGGGTCGGGCGTAGCTTTCTTT	CASSLAAGSGVAFF
NA	TRBV2	TRBJ1-3	TRBD1	TGTGCCAGCAGTCGACAGGGGCCGGCGGGAAACACCATATATTTT	CASSRQGPAGNTIYF
NA	TRBV6-5	TRBJ2-3	TRBD2	TGTGCCAGCAGTTCCGGGACTAGGTTCGCAGATACGCAGTATTTT	CASSSGTRFADTQYF
NA	TRBV5-4	TRBJ1-2	NA	TGTGCCAGCAGCTTGGGAGCTCTTAGCTACACCTTC	CASSLGALSYTF
NA	TRBV19	TRBJ2-5	TRBD2	TGTGCCAGTAGTGCTGGACTAGCGGGGCAACAAGAGACCCAGTACTTC	CASSAGLAGQQETQYF
NA	TRBV18	TRBJ1-4	NA	TGTGCCAGCTCTTCGACCAGGGATAATGAAAAACTGTTTTTT	CASSSTRDNEKLFF
NA	TRBV18	TRBJ1-2	NA	TGTGCCAGCTCACCAGCGAGATTGCCAAACTATGGCTACACCTTC	CASSPARLPNYGYTF